These 25 T cell receptor beta chains were sequenced from one sample in a study of T cell responses to AZD1222 COVID-19 vaccine. Assay: immunoSEQ multiplex PCR; the TCRdb copy retains only in-frame clones and omits some. The data hold some 120,000 clones, with roughly 91% observed a single time. The source was peripheral blood, collected on day 0 of AZD1222 vaccination. The receptors shown here come from an adult in good health.

The chain uses TRBV24-1 and TRBJ2-7; D gene ambiguous. V lost 2 bases to trimming and J lost 2 bases, with 9 bases between them. The CDR3 length is 14 residues. Germline assignment: CDR1 KGHDR and CDR2 SFDVKD. The CDR3 sequence: CATSDSSVPYEQYF. CDR3 DNA sequence: TGTGCCACCAGTGATTCTTCAGTTCCCTACGAGCAGTACTTC.

The V and J genes are TRBV28 and TRBJ2-7, with 11 bases lining up with TRBD2. V trimming: 5 bases; J trimming: 2 bases; junction bases outside the gene matches: 5. CDR1 is MDHEN, CDR2 SYDVKM, per germline. The CDR3 spans 15 residues. CDR3 nucleotides: TGTGCCAGCAGTCCAACGGGACTAGCGGCCTACGAGCAGTACTTC. Its protein product is CASSPTGLAAYEQYF.

J is TRBJ2-7 and V is TRBV7-8; the match to TRBD2 covers 10 bases. V lost 5 bases and J lost 6; bases outside the gene matches: 7. This CDR3 spans 14 amino acids. Germline V gene data show CDR1 as SGHVS and CDR2 as FQNEAQ. This chain's CDR3 is CASSLLAGRAEQYF. In nucleotides, the CDR3 is TGTGCCAGCAGCCTACTAGCGGGACGGGCCGAGCAGTACTTC.

The chain's CDR3 is CASSFQGLAGNEQFF. CDR3 in DNA: TGTGCCAGCAGCTTCCAGGGACTAGCGGGAAATGAGCAGTTCTTC. The chain recombines TRBV5-6 with TRBJ2-1, with 13 bases aligning to TRBD2. The CDR3 loop spans 15 amino acids. V was clipped by 2 bases and J by 7 bases; unmatched bases: 3. Germline V gene sequence: CDR1 SGHDT, CDR2 YYEEEE.

V gene TRBV19 combines with J gene TRBJ1-3; D possibly corresponds to TRBD1 (5 bases). The germline V gene has CDR1 LNHDA and CDR2 SQIVND (reference sequence). The germline V and J ends were trimmed by 6 bases and 0 bases, with 6 bases remaining between them. The CDR3 covers 13 residues. The CDR3 nucleotides read TGTGCCAGTAGAACAGGCTCTGGAAACACCATATATTTT. As protein: CASRTGSGNTIYF.

The chain links TRBV10-3 to TRBJ2-1; TRBD2 aligns across 12 bases. This CDR3 contains 19 residues. Germline CDR1 is ENHRY and CDR2 is SYGVKD. V trimming: 0 bases; J trimming: 0 bases; junction bases outside the gene matches: 6. The CDR3 coding sequence is TGTGCCATCAGTGAGTCCCTTTCTAGCGGGGGGGCCTCCTACAATGAGCAGTTCTTC. Protein: CAISESLSSGGASYNEQFF.

The rearrangement uses TRBV7-6 and TRBJ1-6; 7 bases fit TRBD1. Germline V gene lookup returns CDR1 SGHVS and CDR2 FNYEAQ. V shed 5 bases and J 4 bases; nucleotides not matched to a gene: 20. This CDR3 spans 20 amino acids. The CDR3 DNA sequence: TGTGCCAGCAGCCCAGCAGGGGGTCAGACCTCTCGAGGGTATAATTCACCCCTCCACTTT. Translated, it gives CASSPAGGQTSRGYNSPLHF.

The rearrangement uses TRBV6-5 and TRBJ2-3, with 8 bases matching TRBD1. The CDR3 length is 12 residues. Germline CDR1 is MNHEY and CDR2 is SVGAGI. The DNA of the CDR3 is TGTGCGACAGGGGTTGGGGCAGATACGCAGTATTTT. Protein: CATGVGADTQYF.

This clone was observed a few times. Here the CDR3 reads CAISESWVGELFF. CDR3 nucleotide sequence: TGTGCCATCAGTGAGTCTTGGGTGGGGGAGCTGTTTTTT. The V and J genes are TRBV10-3 and TRBJ2-2; no firm D call. The CDR3 runs to 13 residues. CDR1 is ENHRY and CDR2 is SYGVKD in the germline V gene. V lost 0 bases, J lost 8 bases, and 7 bases lay in between.

The chain recombines TRBV7-9 with TRBJ1-2; a weak D match, TRBD1 (5 bases). This CDR3 is 14 amino acids long. Germline assignment: CDR1 SEHNR and CDR2 FQNEAQ (reference sequence). Trimming stripped 5 bases from V and 0 bases from J, with 10 bases between. DNA for the CDR3: TGTGCCAGCAGCCGTACAGGAGCTAACTATGGCTACACCTTC. Translated, it gives CASSRTGANYGYTF. The complete variable domain, with remaining parts taken from reference TRBV7-9 and TRBJ1-2, reads DTGVSQNPRHKITKRGQNVTFRCDPISEHNRLYWYRQTLGQGPEFLTYFQNEAQLEKSRLLSDRFSAERPKGSFSTLEIQRTEQGDSAMYLCASSRTGANYGYTFGSGTRLTVV.

The CDR3 coding sequence is TGTGCCAGCAGTGAAGAGTGGGGGCAGTTCTTC. It is translated as CASSEEWGQFF. The V call is TRBV2, the J call TRBJ2-1; no clear D. V was clipped by 1 base and J by 12 bases, with 7 bases between them. Germline V gives CDR1 SNHLY, CDR2 FYNNEI. CDR3 size: 11 residues.

The rearrangement uses TRBV10-3 and TRBJ2-1; 9 bases line up with TRBD1. The CDR3 has 16 residues. J gave up 8 bases and V 2 bases, and 10 bases lay outside the gene matches. Per the germline V gene, CDR1 is ENHRY and CDR2 is SYGVKD. As DNA, the CDR3 is TGTGCCATCAGTGAGGCCGGGACAGGGCTGCGCGATGAGCAGTTCTTC. This encodes CAISEAGTGLRDEQFF.

This chain links TRBV3-1 (or the pseudogene TRBV3-2) with TRBJ2-3; the match to TRBD2 covers 10 bases. The CDR3 extends over 17 amino acids. CDR1 is LGHDT and CDR2 is YNNKEL in the germline V gene (reference sequence). Trimming cost V 3 bases and J 1 base; bases outside gene matches: 7. The CDR3 bases are TGTGCCAGCAGCCAGACGCCGGGACTAGCGCGCACAGATACGCAGTATTTT. Amino acid sequence: CASSQTPGLARTDTQYF.

The chain links TRBV24-1 to TRBJ2-3; D ambiguous. CDR1 is KGHDR, CDR2 SFDVKD, per germline. V gave up 6 bases and J gave up 6 bases, with 6 bases separating them. CDR3 size: 11 residues. In DNA, the CDR3 is TGTGCCACCAGTTTCATGGATACGCAGTATTTT. It yields the protein CATSFMDTQYF.

The chain combines TRBV6-5 with TRBJ2-5; 11 positions agree with TRBD2. The CDR3 has 14 residues. V shed 7 bases and J 0 bases; nucleotides not matched to a gene: 1. Germline V gene sequence: CDR1 MNHEY, CDR2 SVGAGI. In DNA, the CDR3 is TGTGCCAGCACTAGCGGGGGGTACCAAGAGACCCAGTACTTC. This translates into CASTSGGYQETQYF.

The V and J genes are TRBV12-5 and TRBJ1-5, with D possibly TRBD1 on 5 matching bases. The V end was cut by 4 bases, the J end by 7 bases, with 11 bases between. The CDR3 length is 13 residues. The germline V gene has CDR1 LGHNT and CDR2 FRNRAP. The CDR3 DNA sequence: TGTGCTAGTGGTTGGGGGGTAGAGCAGCCCCAGCATTTT. Amino acids: CASGWGVEQPQHF.

A remark on this clone: Other DNA sequences in the sample encode the same CDR3. The CDR3 DNA sequence: TGTGCCAGCAGTGCGGAGGGGAACACTGAAGCTTTCTTT. It specifies CASSAEGNTEAFF. This chain connects TRBV2 to TRBJ1-1; D is unclear. Trimming shortened V by 4 bases and J by 1 base, and 7 bases separated the two germline ends. The CDR3 is made up of 13 amino acids. Germline loops: CDR1 SNHLY, CDR2 FYNNEI.

The gene calls are TRBV30 and TRBJ2-5; TRBD1 is a possible D gene (6 bases). Germline V lookup: CDR1 GTSNPN, CDR2 SVGIG (reference sequence). The CDR3 totals 13 residues. V gave up 2 bases and J gave up 5 bases, with 12 bases separating them. The CDR3 DNA follows: TGTGCCTGGAGTTCCACCGACAGGGAGACCCAGTACTTC. Its protein is CAWSSTDRETQYF.

The rearrangement links TRBV10-3 to TRBJ2-3; 7 bases agree with TRBD1. Germline-derived CDR1 and CDR2 are ENHRY and SYGVKD. The V segment lost 10 bases and the J segment 7 bases; nucleotides outside the gene matches: 8. This CDR3 is built from 12 residues. DNA of the CDR3: TGTGCCACCCTGGACAGGTTGCATACGCAGTATTTT. This sequence encodes CATLDRLHTQYF.

This clone showed up just a few times. The chain is built from TRBV19 and TRBJ1-4; 8 nucleotides match TRBD1. CDR3 length equals 18 residues. V was pared by 8 bases and J by 0 bases, with 14 bases of the junction left unmatched. CDR1 LNHDA and CDR2 SQIVND come from the germline V gene (reference sequence). CDR3 bases: TGTGCCAGTTCCCAGGGGGCCCCTTTCCCTGCAACTAATGAAAAACTGTTTTTT. As protein: CASSQGAPFPATNEKLFF.

The CDR3 nucleotides read TGTGCCTGGAGTGTTGCCAGGGGCACTGAAGCTTTCTTT. It specifies CAWSVARGTEAFF. This chain connects TRBV30 to TRBJ1-1; D is possibly TRBD1 (6 bases). The CDR3 length is 13 residues. V was cut by 0 bases and J by 4 bases, with 9 bases left in between. CDR1 GTSNPN and CDR2 SVGIG come from the germline V gene (reference sequence).

V and J are TRBV5-1 and TRBJ1-1; TRBD1 is a possible D gene (6 bases). Trimming removed 2 bases from V and 7 bases from J, with 9 bases in between. Germline loops: CDR1 SGHRS, CDR2 YFSETQ. This CDR3 spans 12 amino acids. CDR3 residues: CASSFRQDEAFF. The CDR3 DNA is TGCGCCAGCAGCTTTCGACAGGATGAAGCTTTCTTT.

Comments on this clone: Other DNA sequences of this sample code for an identical CDR3. The CDR3 loop reads CSASSGDNYGYTF. The CDR3 region has the DNA TGCAGTGCTAGTTCAGGGGATAACTATGGCTACACCTTC. The V call is TRBV20-1, the J call TRBJ1-2, with a possible D match to TRBD1 (6 bases). Trimming cost V 3 bases and J 1 base, with 9 bases left between them. The germline gives CDR1 DFQATT, CDR2 SNEGSKA (reference sequence). CDR3 length: 13 residues.

In this sample, this clone turned up once. The chain links TRBV2 to TRBJ1-2; 9 positions agree with TRBD1. The CDR3 has 15 amino acids. With 5 bases clipped from V and 3 bases from J, the junction kept 7 bases outside the gene matches. Germline V CDR1 and CDR2: SNHLY, FYNNEI. DNA for the CDR3: TGTGCCAGCAGTCCGGCACGGACAGGGGACTATGGCTACACCTTC. Its protein product is CASSPARTGDYGYTF.

The gene calls are TRBV27 and TRBJ1-1; a weak D match, TRBD1 (5 bases). The V gene's germline CDR1 is MNHEY and CDR2 SMNVEV (reference sequence). The CDR3 runs 14 residues. The V and J ends lost 1 base and 6 bases respectively, with 12 bases between them. In DNA form, the CDR3 reads TGTGCCAGCAGTTTATTGGGGGGATTGGCTGAAGCTTTCTTT. This codes for CASSLLGGLAEAFF.